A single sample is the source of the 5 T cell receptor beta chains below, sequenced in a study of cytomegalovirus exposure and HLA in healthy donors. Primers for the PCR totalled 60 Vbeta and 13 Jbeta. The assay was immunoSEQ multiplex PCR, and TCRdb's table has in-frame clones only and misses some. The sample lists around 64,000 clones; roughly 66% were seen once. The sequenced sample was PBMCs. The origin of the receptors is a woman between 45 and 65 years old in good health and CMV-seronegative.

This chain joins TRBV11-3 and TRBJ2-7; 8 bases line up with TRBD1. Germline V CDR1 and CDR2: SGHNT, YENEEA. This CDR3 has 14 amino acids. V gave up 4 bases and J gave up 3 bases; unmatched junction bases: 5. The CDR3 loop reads CASSYRDRNYEQYF. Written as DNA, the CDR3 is TGTGCCAGCAGCTACCGGGACAGGAACTACGAGCAGTACTTC.

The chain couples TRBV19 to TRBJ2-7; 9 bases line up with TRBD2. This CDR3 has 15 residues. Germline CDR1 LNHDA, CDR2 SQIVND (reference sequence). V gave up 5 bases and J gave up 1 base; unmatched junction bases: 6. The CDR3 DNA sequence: TGTGCCAGTAGTGTTAGCGGGAGTGAGTCCTACGAGCAGTACTTC. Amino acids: CASSVSGSESYEQYF.

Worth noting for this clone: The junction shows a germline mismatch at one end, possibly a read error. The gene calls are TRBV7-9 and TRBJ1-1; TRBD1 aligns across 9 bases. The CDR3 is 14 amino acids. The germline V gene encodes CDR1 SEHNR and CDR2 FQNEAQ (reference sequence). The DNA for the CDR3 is TGTTCCAGCAGCTTGACAGGGGGGGGAACTGAAGCTTTCTTT. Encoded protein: CSSSLTGGGTEAFF.

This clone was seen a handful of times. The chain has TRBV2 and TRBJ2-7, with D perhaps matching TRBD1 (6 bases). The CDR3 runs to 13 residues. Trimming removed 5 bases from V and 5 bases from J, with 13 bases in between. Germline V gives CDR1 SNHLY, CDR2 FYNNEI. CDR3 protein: CASSRQGIDEQYF. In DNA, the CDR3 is TGTGCCAGCAGTAGGCAGGGGATCGACGAGCAGTACTTC.

The CDR3 here is CASSQSSRIPYEQYF. DNA for the CDR3: TGCGCCAGCAGTCAATCAAGCCGTATTCCCTACGAGCAGTACTTC. This rearrangement joins TRBV23-1 to TRBJ2-7, with no clear D. TRBV23-1 is labeled an ORF, and its function is uncertain. The CDR3 length is 15 residues. V gave up 0 bases and J gave up 2 bases, with 11 bases separating them.